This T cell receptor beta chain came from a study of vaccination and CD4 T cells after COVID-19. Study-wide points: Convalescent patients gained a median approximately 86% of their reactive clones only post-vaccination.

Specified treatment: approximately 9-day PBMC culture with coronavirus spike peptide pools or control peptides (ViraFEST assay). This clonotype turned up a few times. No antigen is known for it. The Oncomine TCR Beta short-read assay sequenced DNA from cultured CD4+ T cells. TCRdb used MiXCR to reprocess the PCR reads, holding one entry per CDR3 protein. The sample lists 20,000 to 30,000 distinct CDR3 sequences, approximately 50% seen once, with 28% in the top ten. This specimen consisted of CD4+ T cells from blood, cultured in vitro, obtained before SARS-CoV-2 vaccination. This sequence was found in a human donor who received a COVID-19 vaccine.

This chain's CDR3 is CASSLAPGQGTDTQYF. In DNA form, the CDR3 reads TGTGCCAGCAGCCTGGCACCGGGACAGGGCACAGATACGCAGTATTTT. The chain links TRBV2 to TRBJ2-3; TRBD1 matches at 8 bases. CDR3 size: 16 residues. Per germline, CDR1 SNHLY and CDR2 FYNNEI. With 6 bases clipped from V and 1 base from J, the junction kept 9 bases outside the gene matches. Looking up the rest from reference TRBV2 and TRBJ2-3 gives the full variable domain: EPEVTQTPSHQVTQMGQEVILRCVPISNHLYFYWYRQILGQKVEFLVSFYNNEISEKSEIFDDQFSVERPDGSNFTLKIRSTKLEDSAMYFCASSLAPGQGTDTQYFGPGTRLTVL.